This T cell receptor beta chain emerged from a study of cytomegalovirus exposure and HLA in healthy donors. The PCR contained 60 Vbeta and 13 Jbeta primers. TCRdb's table, derived via immunoSEQ multiplex PCR, lists solely in-frame clones and lacks some. This table has over 35,000 clones, around 50% appearing once. This clone was seen a handful of times. Its antigen is currently unknown. Germline V gene lookup returns CDR1 SGDLS and CDR2 YYNGEE. V lost 0 bases and J 5 bases, leaving 12 bases between the germline ends. The CDR3 has 15 residues. Study results and caveats: Per a later analysis, approximately 16,000 TCR beta sequences showed association with HLA alleles at 0.05 false discovery rate.

This chain uses TRBV9 with TRBJ2-1, with D unclear. This clonotype was sampled from a human donor in good health. The specimen was PBMCs. The CDR3 reads CASSVVPTTNNEQFF. CDR3 nucleotides: TGTGCCAGCAGCGTAGTTCCGACCACTAACAATGAGCAGTTCTTC.